These T cell receptor beta chains were read from a single sample in a study of T-cell memory formation after mild COVID-19. Via MiXCR, TCRdb re-called the 5' RACE reads, giving one row per CDR3 protein. The sample has around 310,000 distinct CDR3 sequences; 13% to 15% are singletons. Sequencing was carried out using PBMCs or a T cell subset sorted from them (not recorded which). These receptors all come from a man younger than 35 who had mild COVID-19 (a few samples of this study predate the infection). Cell type and time point are not known. CDR3s include the opening cysteine and the closing phenylalanine or tryptophan. The D gene is left open where the match is weak. Some rows mark clone size as missing; the rest say once, few, many or name a class of expanded clone.

j_call,d_call,clone_size,v_call,cdr3_aa,cdr3_nt
TRBJ2-5,-,-,TRBV30,CAWSVGAHQETQYF,TGTGCCTGGAGTGTGGGGGCCCATCAAGAGACCCAGTACTTC
TRBJ2-3,TRBD1,few,TRBV5-4,CASTITQGPNTDTQYF,TGTGCCAGCACCATTACACAGGGGCCTAACACAGATACGCAGTATTTT
TRBJ2-6,-,-,TRBV12-3/TRBV12-4,CASSIRTAGANVLTF,TGTGCCAGCAGTATCCGGACAGCTGGGGCCAACGTCCTGACTTTC
TRBJ2-4,-,many,TRBV5-5,CASSSPSEAKNIQYF,TGTGCCAGCAGCTCGCCCTCAGAAGCCAAAAACATTCAGTACTTC
TRBJ2-1,-,-,TRBV6-1,CASSDFGPRDEQFF,TGTGCCAGCAGTGATTTCGGGCCGAGGGATGAGCAGTTCTTC
TRBJ2-5,TRBD2,many,TRBV5-1,CASSFLTAGLAGTFQETQYF,TGCGCCAGCAGCTTCCTTACTGCGGGACTAGCGGGGACCTTCCAAGAGACCCAGTACTTC
TRBJ2-1,TRBD2,-,TRBV5-8,CASSLSGASYNEQFF,TGTGCCAGCAGCTTGAGCGGGGCCTCCTACAATGAGCAGTTCTTC
TRBJ2-6,-,few,TRBV6-5,CASSRGGNVLTF,TGTGCCAGCAGTAGAGGGGGGAACGTCCTGACTTTC
TRBJ1-2,TRBD1,few,TRBV4-1,CASRFTGDLDGYTF,TGCGCCAGCAGATTTACAGGGGATCTGGATGGCTACACCTTC
TRBJ2-1,-,-,TRBV7-2,CASSPYPAAYNEQFF,TGTGCCAGCAGCCCTTACCCCGCGGCGTACAATGAGCAGTTCTTC
TRBJ2-5,-,many,TRBV20-1,CSAVGQSMGIKGPQETQYF,TGCAGTGCTGTAGGACAGTCGATGGGAATAAAGGGACCCCAAGAGACCCAGTACTTC
TRBJ2-3,TRBD2,many,TRBV6-5,CASSPSGGRTDTQYF,TGTGCCAGCAGCCCGAGCGGGGGGCGCACAGATACGCAGTATTTT
TRBJ2-5,-,few,TRBV2,CASSRTDVEETQYF,TGTGCCAGCAGTCGGACGGACGTGGAAGAGACCCAGTACTTC
TRBJ1-2,-,many,TRBV6-2/TRBV6-3,CASSRGYGYTF,TGTGCCAGCAGTAGGGGTTATGGCTACACCTTC
TRBJ2-4,-,many,TRBV6-2/TRBV6-3,CASSYSKGGLAKNIQYF,TGTGCCAGCAGTTACTCGAAAGGCGGCTTAGCCAAAAACATTCAGTACTTC
TRBJ2-3,TRBD2,once,TRBV2,CASGRDADTQYF,TGTGCCTCAGGGAGGGACGCAGATACGCAGTATTTT
TRBJ2-1,-,-,TRBV4-2,CASSQEQRGYEQFF,TGTGCCAGCAGCCAAGAGCAGAGGGGGTATGAGCAGTTCTTC
TRBJ1-1,-,few,TRBV6-6,CASSYSVGLGVGTEAFF,TGTGCCAGCAGTTACTCGGTTGGGCTCGGGGTGGGCACTGAAGCTTTCTTT
TRBJ2-2,-,few,TRBV20-1,CSAGPPGTGELFF,TGCAGTGCCGGTCCCCCAGGGACCGGGGAGCTGTTTTTT
TRBJ1-6,-,-,TRBV7-2,CASSRQAVSYNSPLHF,TGTGCCAGCAGCCGACAGGCCGTCTCCTATAATTCACCCCTCCACTTT